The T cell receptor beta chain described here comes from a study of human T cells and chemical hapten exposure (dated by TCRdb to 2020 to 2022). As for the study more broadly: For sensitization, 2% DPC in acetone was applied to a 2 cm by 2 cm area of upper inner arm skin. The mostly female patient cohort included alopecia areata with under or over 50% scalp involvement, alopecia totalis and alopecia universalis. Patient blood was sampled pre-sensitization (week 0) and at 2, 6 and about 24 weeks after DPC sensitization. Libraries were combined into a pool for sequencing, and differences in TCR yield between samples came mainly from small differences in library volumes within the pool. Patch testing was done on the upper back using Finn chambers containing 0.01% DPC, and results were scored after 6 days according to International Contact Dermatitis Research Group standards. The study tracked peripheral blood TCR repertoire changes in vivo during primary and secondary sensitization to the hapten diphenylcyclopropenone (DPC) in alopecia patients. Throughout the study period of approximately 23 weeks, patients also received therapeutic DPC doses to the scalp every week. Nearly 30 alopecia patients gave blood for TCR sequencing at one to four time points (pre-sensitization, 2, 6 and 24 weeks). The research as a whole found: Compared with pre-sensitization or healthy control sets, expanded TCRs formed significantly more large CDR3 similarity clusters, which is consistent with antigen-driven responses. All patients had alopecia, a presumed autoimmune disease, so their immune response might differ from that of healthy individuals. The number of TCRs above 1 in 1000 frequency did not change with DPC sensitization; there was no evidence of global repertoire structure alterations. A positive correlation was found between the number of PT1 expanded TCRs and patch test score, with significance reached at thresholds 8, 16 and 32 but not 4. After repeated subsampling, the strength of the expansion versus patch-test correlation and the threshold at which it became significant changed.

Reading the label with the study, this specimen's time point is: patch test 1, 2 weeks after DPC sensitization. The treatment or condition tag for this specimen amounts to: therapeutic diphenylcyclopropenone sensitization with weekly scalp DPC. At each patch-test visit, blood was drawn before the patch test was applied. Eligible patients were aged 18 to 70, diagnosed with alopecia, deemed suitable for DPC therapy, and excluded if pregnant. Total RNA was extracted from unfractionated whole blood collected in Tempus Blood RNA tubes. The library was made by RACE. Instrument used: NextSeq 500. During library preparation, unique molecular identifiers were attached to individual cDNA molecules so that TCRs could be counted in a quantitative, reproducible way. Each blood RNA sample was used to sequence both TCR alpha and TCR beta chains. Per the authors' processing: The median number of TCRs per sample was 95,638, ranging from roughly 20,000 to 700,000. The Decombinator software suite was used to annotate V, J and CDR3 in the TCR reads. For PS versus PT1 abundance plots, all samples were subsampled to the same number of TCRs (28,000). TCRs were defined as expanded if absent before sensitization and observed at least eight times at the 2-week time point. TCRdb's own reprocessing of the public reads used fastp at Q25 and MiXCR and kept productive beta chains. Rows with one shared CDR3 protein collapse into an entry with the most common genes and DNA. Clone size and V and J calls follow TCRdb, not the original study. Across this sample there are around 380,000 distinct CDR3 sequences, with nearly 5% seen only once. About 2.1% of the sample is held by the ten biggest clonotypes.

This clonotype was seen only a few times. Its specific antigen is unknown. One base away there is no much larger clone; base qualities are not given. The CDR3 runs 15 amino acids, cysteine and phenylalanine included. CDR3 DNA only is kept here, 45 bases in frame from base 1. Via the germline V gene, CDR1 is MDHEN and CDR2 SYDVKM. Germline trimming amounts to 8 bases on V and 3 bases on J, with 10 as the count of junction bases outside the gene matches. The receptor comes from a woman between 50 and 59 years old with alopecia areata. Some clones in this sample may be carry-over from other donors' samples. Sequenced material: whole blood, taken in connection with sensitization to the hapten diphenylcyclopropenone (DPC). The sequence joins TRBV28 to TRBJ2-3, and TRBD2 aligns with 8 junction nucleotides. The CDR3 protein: CASSHTGTRTDTQYF. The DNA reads TGTGCCAGCTCCCACACAGGGACTAGAACAGATACGCAGTATTTT.